Shown below are 2 T cell receptor beta chains from a single sample sequenced in a study of T-cell reconstitution after alpha-beta-depleted transplantation in children (dated by TCRdb to 2015 to 2016). The treatment or condition label of this sample denotes: allogeneic hematopoietic cell transplantation with graft depleted of TCRalphabeta T cells and CD19 B cells. The library was prepared using PCR. The data were produced on an Illumina HiSeq 2500. Molecular barcoding was employed in the preparation of TCR libraries, with unique molecular identifiers being used to normalize TCRbeta repertoire quantification. Using fastp trimming at Q25 and MiXCR clonotype assembly, TCRdb reanalyzed the public sequencing data and kept in-frame beta chains. Every CDR3 protein is listed once, alongside the most common genes and DNA of its rows. For this sample there are 200,000 to 250,000 distinct CDR3 sequences; about 25% appear just once. In total, the top ten clones hold roughly 2.7% of the sample.

Sequencing used PBMCs, obtained before TCRalphabeta/CD19-depleted stem cell transplant. These receptors were taken from a girl aged 2 to 9 with Fanconi anemia, due to receive a stem cell transplant.

This clonotype was observed a few times. This chain links TRBV4-1 with TRBJ2-7; D remains unclear. The CDR3 spans 13 residues. V was clipped by 2 bases and J by 0 bases, with 5 bases between them. Per the germline V gene, CDR1 is MGHRA and CDR2 is YSYEKL. The CDR3 protein is CASSQKGSYEQYF. The CDR3 DNA reads TGCGCCAGCAGCCAAAAGGGCTCCTACGAGCAGTACTTC.

This clonotype was found a few times. This chain connects TRBV7-3 to TRBJ2-2; 8 bases are a match to TRBD1. The germline CDR1 and CDR2 sequences are SGHTA and FQGTGA. V shed 4 bases and J 6 bases; nucleotides not matched to a gene: 13. CDR3 length: 17 amino acids. The CDR3 region is CASSSRGAGGVAGELFF. The CDR3 nucleotides are TGTGCCAGCAGCTCTCGTGGGGCAGGGGGCGTAGCCGGGGAGCTGTTTTTT.